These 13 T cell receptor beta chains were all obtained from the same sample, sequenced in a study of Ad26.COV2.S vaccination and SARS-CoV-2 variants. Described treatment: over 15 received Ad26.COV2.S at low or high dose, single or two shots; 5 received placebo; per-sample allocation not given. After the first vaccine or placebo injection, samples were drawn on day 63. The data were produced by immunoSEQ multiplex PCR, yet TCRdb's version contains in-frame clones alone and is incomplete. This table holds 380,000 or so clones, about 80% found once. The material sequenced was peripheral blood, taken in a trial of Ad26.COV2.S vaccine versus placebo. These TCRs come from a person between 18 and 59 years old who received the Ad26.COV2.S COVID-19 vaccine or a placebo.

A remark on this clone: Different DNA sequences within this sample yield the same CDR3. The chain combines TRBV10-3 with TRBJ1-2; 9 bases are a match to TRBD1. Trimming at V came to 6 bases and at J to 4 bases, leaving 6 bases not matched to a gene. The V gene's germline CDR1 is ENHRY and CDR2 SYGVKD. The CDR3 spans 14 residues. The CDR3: CAIRPGQGGYGYTF. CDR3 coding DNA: TGTGCCATCAGGCCGGGACAGGGAGGCTATGGCTACACCTTC.

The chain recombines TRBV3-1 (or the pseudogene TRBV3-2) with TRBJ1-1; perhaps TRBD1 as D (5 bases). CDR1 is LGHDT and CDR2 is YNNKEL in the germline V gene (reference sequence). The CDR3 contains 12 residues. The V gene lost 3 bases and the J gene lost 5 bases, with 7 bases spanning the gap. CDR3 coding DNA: TGTGCCAGCAGCCACGGGGGTACTGAAGCTTTCTTT. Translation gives CASSHGGTEAFF.

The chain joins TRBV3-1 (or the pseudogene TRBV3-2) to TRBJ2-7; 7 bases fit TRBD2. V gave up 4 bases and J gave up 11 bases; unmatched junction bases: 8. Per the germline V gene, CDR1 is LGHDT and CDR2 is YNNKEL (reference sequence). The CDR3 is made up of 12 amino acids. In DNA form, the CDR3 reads TGTGCCAGCAGCCCCGGGGGGTTCGAAGAGTACTTC. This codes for CASSPGGFEEYF.

For the CDR3, the DNA is TGTGCCAGCAGGTCCTCCTACAGATTCTATGGCTACACCTTC. Translating it yields CASRSSYRFYGYTF. The chain recombines TRBV6-5 with TRBJ1-2; D gene unclear. The V end lost 6 bases, the J end lost 4 bases, and 15 bases lay between the germline ends. This CDR3 is built from 14 residues. Germline values: CDR1 MNHEY, CDR2 SVGAGI.

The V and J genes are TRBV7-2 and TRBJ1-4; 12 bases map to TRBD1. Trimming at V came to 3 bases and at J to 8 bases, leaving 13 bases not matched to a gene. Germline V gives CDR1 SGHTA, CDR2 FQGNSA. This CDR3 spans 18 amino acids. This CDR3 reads CASSLGGTGGLLREKLFF. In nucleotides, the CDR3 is TGTGCCAGCAGCTTGGGAGGGACAGGGGGCTTGTTGAGAGAAAAACTGTTTTTT.

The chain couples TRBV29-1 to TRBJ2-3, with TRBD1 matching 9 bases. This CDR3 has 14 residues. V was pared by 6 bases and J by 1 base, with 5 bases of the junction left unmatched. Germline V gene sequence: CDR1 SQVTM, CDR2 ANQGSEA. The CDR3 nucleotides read TGCAGCGTCGACCGGGACAGGGGCACAGATACGCAGTATTTT. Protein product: CSVDRDRGTDTQYF.

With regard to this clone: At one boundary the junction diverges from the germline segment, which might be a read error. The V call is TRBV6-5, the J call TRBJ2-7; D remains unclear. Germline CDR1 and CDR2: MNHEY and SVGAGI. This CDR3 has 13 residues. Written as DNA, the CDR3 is TGTGCCAGCAGTCCCCGGACGACCTACAAGCAGTACTTC. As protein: CASSPRTTYKQYF.

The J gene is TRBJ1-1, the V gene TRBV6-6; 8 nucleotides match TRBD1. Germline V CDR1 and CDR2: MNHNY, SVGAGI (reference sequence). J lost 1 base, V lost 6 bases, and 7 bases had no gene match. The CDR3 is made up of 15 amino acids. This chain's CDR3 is CASRPTDRGNTEAFF. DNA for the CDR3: TGTGCCAGCAGACCGACTGACAGGGGGAACACTGAAGCTTTCTTT.

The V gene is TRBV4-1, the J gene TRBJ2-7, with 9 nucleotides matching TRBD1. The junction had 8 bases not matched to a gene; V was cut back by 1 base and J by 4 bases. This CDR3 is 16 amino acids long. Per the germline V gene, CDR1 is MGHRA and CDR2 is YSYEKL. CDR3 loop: CASSQGPGTGRYEQYF. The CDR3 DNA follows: TGCGCCAGCAGCCAAGGGCCCGGGACAGGGAGATACGAGCAGTACTTC.

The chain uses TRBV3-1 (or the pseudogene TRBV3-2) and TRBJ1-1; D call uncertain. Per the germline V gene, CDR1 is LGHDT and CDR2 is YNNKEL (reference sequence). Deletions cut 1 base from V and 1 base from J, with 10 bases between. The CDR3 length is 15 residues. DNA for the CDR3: TGTGCCAGCAGCCAAGTGGTGTTGGGGAACACTGAAGCTTTCTTT. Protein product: CASSQVVLGNTEAFF.

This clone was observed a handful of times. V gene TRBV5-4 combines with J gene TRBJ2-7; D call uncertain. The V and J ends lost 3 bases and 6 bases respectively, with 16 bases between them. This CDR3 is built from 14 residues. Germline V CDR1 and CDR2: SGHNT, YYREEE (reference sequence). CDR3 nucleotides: TGTGCCAGCAGCTCCCGACTCCCCCCGGGCGAGCAGTACTTC. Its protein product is CASSSRLPPGEQYF.

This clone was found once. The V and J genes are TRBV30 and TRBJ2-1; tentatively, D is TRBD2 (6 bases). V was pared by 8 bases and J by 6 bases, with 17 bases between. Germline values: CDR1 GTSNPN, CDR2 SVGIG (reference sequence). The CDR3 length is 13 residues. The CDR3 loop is CAQSSAGGNEQFF. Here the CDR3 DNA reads TGTGCCCAATCTAGCGCCGGGGGCAATGAGCAGTTCTTC.

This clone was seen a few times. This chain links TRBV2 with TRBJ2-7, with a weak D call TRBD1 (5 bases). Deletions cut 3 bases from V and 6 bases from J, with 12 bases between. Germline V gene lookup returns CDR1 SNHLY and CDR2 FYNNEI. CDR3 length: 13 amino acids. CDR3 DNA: TGTGCCAGCAGTGATTGGCAGGGCTCCGAGCAGTACTTC. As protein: CASSDWQGSEQYF.